This T cell receptor (beta chain) was recorded in a study of OX40 agonist ivuxolimab in advanced cancers. The wider study: The dose-escalation group included hepatocellular carcinoma, melanoma, renal cell carcinoma and head and neck cancer. Study results and caveats: In general, CD8+ T cells held more expanded clones than CD4+ did, on average. At 0.1 to 3.0 mg/kg and by week 6, CD4+ and CD8+ T cells in the blood had expanded clonally.

Germline V gene sequence: CDR1 SGHVS, CDR2 FQNEAQ. CDR3 length: 16 amino acids. V was clipped by 2 bases and J by 6 bases; unmatched bases: 8. The table came from immunoSEQ multiplex PCR; TCRdb's copy has only in-frame clones and leaves some out. Among under 45,000 clones listed, approximately 80% were seen once. On this clone itself: The antigen remains undetermined.

The sequencing here drew on CD4+ or CD8+ T cells sorted from blood, taken in a trial of the OX40 agonist ivuxolimab. The rearrangement joins TRBV7-8 to TRBJ2-3, with 10 bases lining up with TRBD2. The clonotype was recovered from an adult with an advanced solid tumor such as melanoma, head and neck, liver or kidney cancer. CDR3 in amino acids: CASSLTLAGVGDTQYF. CDR3 coding DNA: TGTGCCAGCAGCTTAACGCTAGCGGGAGTAGGTGATACGCAGTATTTT.